These T cell receptor beta chains were read from a single sample in a study of blood T cell repertoires in COVID-19. Libraries were prepared by immunoSEQ multiplex PCR; TCRdb keeps only in-frame clonotypes and omits some of them. The sample includes 350,000 to 500,000 clones, roughly 90% of them seen just once. The sample comprised peripheral blood. Source of these receptors: a man between 18 and 35 years old with COVID-19, enrolled during active disease. The CDR3 runs from the conserved cysteine through the conserved F or W. Each record gives: D gene, clone size, J gene, V gene, CDR3 protein, CDR3 DNA. The D gene is left open where the match is weak. The size field is filled for only some rows; it gives once, few, many or a size class.

>TRBD1|-|TRBJ1-2|TRBV7-9
CATGTGGANYGYTF
TGTGCCACCGGGACAGGGGGCGCTAACTATGGCTACACCTTC
>TRBD1|-|TRBJ2-3|TRBV19
CASSMDRGHRTDTQYF
TGTGCCAGTAGTATGGACAGGGGGCATCGCACAGATACGCAGTATTTT
>TRBD1|-|TRBJ2-7|TRBV3-1/TRBV3-2
CASSATGREQYF
TGTGCCAGCAGCGCGACAGGGCGGGAGCAGTACTTC
>-|-|TRBJ1-1|TRBV5-1
CASSLPPTEAFF
TGCGCCAGCAGCTTGCCTCCCACTGAAGCTTTCTTT
>-|-|TRBJ1-5|TRBV28
CASSFTPGARSMDQPQHF
TGTGCCAGCAGTTTCACCCCGGGTGCACGGTCAATGGATCAGCCCCAGCATTTT
>-|-|TRBJ2-7|TRBV3-1/TRBV3-2
CASSQGWAGVHEQYF
TGTGCCAGCAGCCAAGGATGGGCAGGGGTCCACGAGCAGTACTTC
>TRBD1|-|TRBJ1-2|TRBV23-1
CASSQDRSDGQGTSYGYTF
TGCGCCAGCAGTCAAGACCGTTCTGATGGACAGGGGACCTCCTATGGCTACACCTTC
>-|-|TRBJ2-5|TRBV12-5
CASGLSLRGQETQYF
TGTGCTAGTGGTTTGAGTCTCAGGGGCCAAGAGACCCAGTACTTC
>-|-|TRBJ1-5|TRBV5-8
CASSLALSNQPQHF
TGTGCCAGCAGCTTGGCCTTGAGTAATCAGCCCCAGCATTTT
>TRBD2|-|TRBJ2-1|TRBV5-4
CASSLMVAGDNEQFF
TGTGCCAGCAGCTTGATGGTAGCGGGGGACAATGAGCAGTTCTTC
>TRBD2|-|TRBJ2-3|TRBV27
CASSPAGGFTDTQYF
TGTGCCAGCAGTCCGGCGGGAGGGTTCACAGATACGCAGTATTTT
>TRBD1|once|TRBJ1-1|TRBV6-4
CASSVSDRVEAFF
TGTGCCAGCAGTGTATCCGACAGGGTTGAAGCTTTCTTT
>TRBD1|-|TRBJ1-6|TRBV5-6
CASSFGTGAYNSPLHF
TGTGCCAGCAGCTTTGGGACAGGGGCCTATAATTCACCCCTCCACTTT
>TRBD1|-|TRBJ2-1|TRBV3-1/TRBV3-2
CASSQELGTAYNEQFF
TGTGCCAGCAGCCAAGAATTGGGGACAGCCTACAATGAGCAGTTCTTC
>-|-|TRBJ1-5|TRBV2
CASSRTVRQPQHF
TGTGCCAGCAGCCGGACAGTGAGGCAGCCCCAGCATTTT
>TRBD1|-|TRBJ2-3|TRBV24-1
CATGTGGTDTQYF
TGTGCCACCGGGACAGGGGGCACAGATACGCAGTATTTT
>TRBD2|-|TRBJ2-1|TRBV27
CASSSSGGAFEQFF
TGTGCCAGCAGTTCTAGCGGGGGGGCCTTTGAGCAGTTCTTC
>-|-|TRBJ2-6|TRBV7-9
CASSSHVPRLHPPNVLTF
TGTGCCAGCAGCTCACACGTTCCCAGGCTTCATCCCCCCAACGTCCTGACTTTC
>TRBD2|-|TRBJ2-1|TRBV24-1
CATSDTGGGEGEQFF
TGTGCCACCAGTGATACTGGCGGGGGGGAGGGTGAGCAGTTCTTC
>TRBD2|-|TRBJ2-3|TRBV5-4
CASTLISGTSGGDTQYF
TGTGCCAGCACCCTAATATCCGGGACTAGCGGGGGGGATACGCAGTATTTT
>-|-|TRBJ2-5|TRBV4-2
CASSQDSGGETQYF
TGTGCCAGCAGCCAAGATTCCGGGGGAGAGACCCAGTACTTC
>-|-|TRBJ2-5|TRBV6-4
CASSDTSSLLKTYQETQYF
TGTGCCAGCAGTGACACCTCTAGCCTACTTAAGACGTACCAAGAGACCCAGTACTTC
>TRBD2|-|TRBJ2-1|TRBV7-3
CASSTVLAGGPGEQFF
TGTGCCAGCAGCACAGTTCTAGCGGGAGGGCCCGGTGAGCAGTTCTTC
>-|-|TRBJ1-1|TRBV6-6
CASSYSVQGAFF
TGTGCCAGCAGTTACTCGGTCCAGGGAGCTTTCTTT
>-|-|TRBJ1-4|TRBV21-1
CASTPGGAEDEKLFF
TGTGCCAGCACCCCCGGGGGGGCGGAAGATGAAAAACTGTTTTTT
>TRBD2|-|TRBJ2-1|TRBV5-4
CASSLSGGNEQFF
TGTGCCAGCAGCTTGTCGGGAGGGAATGAGCAGTTCTTC
>TRBD1|few|TRBJ1-1|TRBV27
CASSSGTGNTEAFF
TGTGCCAGCAGTTCCGGGACAGGGAACACTGAAGCTTTCTTT
>-|-|TRBJ1-1|TRBV19
CASVQGDTEAFF
TGTGCCAGTGTACAGGGAGACACTGAAGCTTTCTTT
>-|-|TRBJ2-5|TRBV7-9
CASSPIDPGVETQYF
TGTGCCAGCAGCCCCATAGACCCGGGAGTAGAGACCCAGTACTTC
>TRBD1|-|TRBJ1-1|TRBV5-1
CASSTGQGVPNTEAFF
TGCGCCAGCAGCACCGGACAGGGGGTTCCGAACACTGAAGCTTTCTTT
>TRBD2|few|TRBJ2-1|TRBV7-9
CASRAGVAEQFF
TGTGCCAGCCGGGCGGGAGTCGCTGAGCAGTTCTTC
>-|-|TRBJ1-1|TRBV27
CASSSLPRDFNTEAFF
TGTGCCAGCAGTTCTTTACCACGGGACTTCAACACTGAAGCTTTCTTT
>-|-|TRBJ2-5|TRBV18
CASSPPIGVQETQYF
TGTGCCAGCTCACCACCGATAGGGGTCCAAGAGACCCAGTACTTC
>-|-|TRBJ1-2|TRBV7-9
CASSAPTGANYGYTF
TGTGCCAGCAGCGCCCCTACAGGTGCTAACTATGGCTACACCTTC
>TRBD2|-|TRBJ2-5|TRBV27
CASSLGTSGSETQYF
TGTGCCAGCAGTCTGGGGACTAGCGGGAGTGAGACCCAGTACTTC
>-|-|TRBJ2-7|TRBV30
CAWSVGGEQYF
TGTGCCTGGAGTGTGGGGGGCGAGCAGTACTTC
>-|-|TRBJ2-2|TRBV13
CASSSHRAGELFF
TGTGCCAGCAGCTCGCACAGGGCCGGGGAGCTGTTTTTT
>TRBD1|-|TRBJ1-2|TRBV19
CASRTGDRGYTF
TGTGCCAGTAGGACAGGGGATCGGGGCTACACCTTC
>-|-|TRBJ2-1|TRBV3-1/TRBV3-2
CASSPKRFPSYNEQFF
TGTGCCAGCAGCCCAAAGCGGTTCCCCTCCTACAATGAGCAGTTCTTC
>-|-|TRBJ1-2|TRBV5-6
CASSQETGYRGYTF
TGTGCCAGCAGCCAGGAGACAGGCTATAGGGGCTACACCTTC
>-|-|TRBJ2-7|TRBV2
CASRPGRGMNYEQYF
TGTGCCAGCAGACCTGGGAGGGGGATGAACTACGAGCAGTACTTC
>-|-|TRBJ1-5|TRBV6-5
CATSTAVNQPQHF
TGTGCCACCTCGACAGCCGTCAATCAGCCCCAGCATTTT
>-|-|TRBJ2-5|TRBV3-1/TRBV3-2
CASSRLFGGTVSKETQYF
TGTGCCAGCAGCCGCCTATTTGGGGGGACGGTCAGTAAAGAGACCCAGTACTTC
>-|-|TRBJ2-1|TRBV9
CASSVDSGFNEQFF
TGTGCCAGCAGCGTAGATTCAGGATTCAATGAGCAGTTCTTC
>-|-|TRBJ2-7|TRBV12-3/TRBV12-4
CASSFSYEQYF
TGTGCCAGCAGCTTCTCCTACGAGCAGTACTTC
>-|few|TRBJ1-5|TRBV6-5
CASMPGNVDNQPQHF
TGTGCCAGCATGCCGGGGAATGTCGACAATCAGCCCCAGCATTTT
>-|-|TRBJ2-5|TRBV6-1
CASSDSHETQYF
TGTGCCAGCAGTGACAGTCATGAGACCCAGTACTTC
>TRBD1|-|TRBJ2-7|TRBV15
CATSRDSGTGYPYEQYF
TGTGCCACCAGCAGAGATTCCGGGACAGGTTATCCATACGAGCAGTACTTC
>-|-|TRBJ2-2|TRBV19
CASSIDQQLTGELFF
TGTGCCAGTAGTATAGATCAACAGCTCACCGGGGAGCTGTTTTTT
>-|-|TRBJ2-1|TRBV5-4
CASSVDGSSYNEQFF
TGTGCCAGCAGCGTGGACGGGAGCTCCTACAATGAGCAGTTCTTC
>-|-|TRBJ2-4|TRBV18
CASSPPGNKNIQYF
TGTGCCAGCTCACCGCCCGGGAACAAAAACATTCAGTACTTC
>-|-|TRBJ2-7|TRBV30
CAWIRTDTYEQYF
TGTGCCTGGATCCGGACAGATACCTACGAGCAGTACTTC